A selection of T cell receptor beta chains follows, all from one sample in a study of a mutant IDH1 vaccine in newly diagnosed glioma. Assay: immunoSEQ multiplex PCR; the TCRdb copy retains only in-frame clones and omits some. The data hold tens of thousands of clones, with approximately 90% observed a single time. No cognate antigen is known for these TCRs. The sequencing here drew on PBMCs, taken from a glioma patient whose treatment included an IDH1 peptide vaccine. The receptors here all came from a man aged 45-60 years with glioma. Both conserved end residues are part of each CDR3. The D gene is left open where the match is weak. A clone size is listed for some rows: how often the clone was seen (once, few, many), or a class if it is expanded.

D: .
V: TRBV5-6
size: .
J: TRBJ1-1
CDR3: CASSTTPATEAFF
DNA: TGTGCCAGCAGTACCACACCTGCTACTGAAGCTTTCTTT

D: TRBD1
V: TRBV6-6
size: .
J: TRBJ1-3
CDR3: CASSRGDTIYF
DNA: TGTGCCAGCAGCAGGGGGGACACCATATATTTT

D: TRBD1
V: TRBV6-1
size: .
J: TRBJ2-7
CDR3: CASHRGQIYEQYF
DNA: TGTGCCAGCCACAGGGGCCAGATCTACGAGCAGTACTTC

D: .
V: TRBV2
size: .
J: TRBJ2-3
CDR3: CASSADGIKDTQYF
DNA: TGTGCCAGCAGTGCCGATGGGATTAAAGATACGCAGTATTTT

D: .
V: TRBV18
size: .
J: TRBJ1-3
CDR3: CASSPPGQLRSGNTIYF
DNA: TGTGCCAGCTCACCACCGGGCCAGCTACGCTCTGGAAACACCATATATTTT

D: .
V: TRBV9
size: .
J: TRBJ1-1
CDR3: CASSVLGGGNTEAFF
DNA: TGTGCCAGCAGCGTCTTAGGAGGAGGGAACACTGAAGCTTTCTTT

D: .
V: TRBV5-1
size: once
J: TRBJ1-4
CDR3: CASSAGSELVRKLFF
DNA: TGCGCCAGCAGCGCCGGTTCCGAGTTAGTTCGGAAACTGTTTTTT

D: .
V: TRBV6-5
size: .
J: TRBJ1-1
CDR3: CASSPGTTGNTEAFF
DNA: TGTGCCAGCTCCCCCGGGACGACGGGGAACACTGAAGCTTTCTTT

D: .
V: TRBV27
size: .
J: TRBJ2-5
CDR3: CASSYRDKQETQYF
DNA: TGTGCCAGCAGTTACCGGGACAAACAAGAGACCCAGTACTTC

D: .
V: TRBV7-3
size: .
J: TRBJ2-2
CDR3: CASSSYPKYTGELFF
DNA: TGTGCCAGCAGCTCCTATCCCAAATACACCGGGGAGCTGTTTTTT

D: .
V: TRBV7-2
size: .
J: TRBJ2-5
CDR3: CASRPGAAQETQYF
DNA: TGTGCCAGCAGGCCGGGGGCGGCCCAAGAGACCCAGTACTTC

D: .
V: TRBV7-2
size: .
J: TRBJ2-2
CDR3: CASSLSQNTGELFF
DNA: TGTGCCAGCAGCTTATCCCAGAACACCGGGGAGCTGTTTTTT

D: TRBD1
V: TRBV7-2
size: .
J: TRBJ2-7
CDR3: CASSHETGISYEQYF
DNA: TGTGCCAGCAGCCACGAGACAGGGATCTCCTACGAGCAGTACTTC

D: TRBD2
V: TRBV15
size: .
J: TRBJ2-6
CDR3: CATSDSSGASSGANVLTF
DNA: TGTGCCACCAGCGACTCTAGCGGAGCCTCCTCTGGGGCCAACGTCCTGACTTTC

D: .
V: TRBV6-6
size: .
J: TRBJ1-2
CDR3: CASSYVDKGDGYTF
DNA: TGTGCCAGCAGTTACGTGGACAAGGGTGATGGCTACACCTTC

D: .
V: TRBV27
size: .
J: TRBJ1-2
CDR3: CASGGQGYGYTF
DNA: TGTGCCAGTGGAGGGCAGGGCTATGGCTACACCTTC

D: TRBD1
V: TRBV6-1
size: .
J: TRBJ1-5
CDR3: CASSAGTGGNQPQHF
DNA: TGTGCCAGCAGTGCCGGGACAGGGGGCAATCAGCCCCAGCATTTT

D: TRBD2
V: TRBV6-5
size: .
J: TRBJ2-3
CDR3: CASRLFRGGSDTQYF
DNA: TGTGCCAGCAGGCTCTTTCGGGGAGGGTCAGATACGCAGTATTTT

D: .
V: TRBV30
size: .
J: TRBJ2-7
CDR3: CAWSVLFPDSPQGFLAYEQYF
DNA: TGTGCCTGGAGTGTGTTGTTCCCCGACAGCCCGCAGGGCTTTCTTGCCTACGAGCAGTACTTC

D: .
V: TRBV6-5
size: .
J: TRBJ1-4
CDR3: CASSYSGSTNEKLFF
DNA: TGTGCCAGCAGTTACTCGGGTTCAACTAATGAAAAACTGTTTTTT

D: TRBD1
V: TRBV6-1
size: .
J: TRBJ1-6
CDR3: CASHTGENSPLHF
DNA: TGTGCCAGCCATACAGGGGAAAATTCACCCCTCCACTTT

D: .
V: TRBV5-1
size: .
J: TRBJ2-5
CDR3: CASSPTGGQETQYF
DNA: TGCGCCAGCAGCCCGACTGGGGGGCAAGAGACCCAGTACTTC

D: .
V: TRBV10-3
size: .
J: TRBJ2-5
CDR3: CATGKVQETQYF
DNA: TGTGCCACCGGGAAGGTTCAAGAGACCCAGTACTTC

D: TRBD2
V: TRBV4-1
size: .
J: TRBJ2-1
CDR3: CASSQGYSGAYNEQFF
DNA: TGCGCCAGCAGCCAAGGGTATAGCGGGGCCTACAATGAGCAGTTCTTC

D: .
V: TRBV7-8
size: .
J: TRBJ1-1
CDR3: CASSLGAQRFPEAFF
DNA: TGTGCCAGCAGCCTAGGGGCCCAACGGTTCCCTGAAGCTTTCTTT

D: TRBD1
V: TRBV5-1
size: .
J: TRBJ2-5
CDR3: CASRQGEETQYF
DNA: TGCGCCAGCAGACAGGGGGAAGAGACCCAGTACTTC

D: .
V: TRBV5-1
size: .
J: TRBJ2-5
CDR3: CASSRDGIQETQYF
DNA: TGCGCCAGCAGCCGCGACGGAATTCAAGAGACCCAGTACTTC

D: .
V: TRBV6-5
size: .
J: TRBJ2-3
CDR3: CASSPRLVPGNTQYF
DNA: TGTGCCAGCAGTCCCCGACTAGTGCCGGGTAATACGCAGTATTTT

D: TRBD1
V: TRBV10-3
size: .
J: TRBJ2-2
CDR3: CATLGQGGTGELFF
DNA: TGTGCCACCCTTGGACAGGGGGGGACCGGGGAGCTGTTTTTT

D: TRBD1
V: TRBV29-1
size: few
J: TRBJ2-1
CDR3: CSAYGQALHNEQFF
DNA: TGCAGCGCCTACGGACAGGCGCTCCACAATGAGCAGTTCTTC

D: TRBD1
V: TRBV11-2
size: .
J: TRBJ1-3
CDR3: CASSPRTGGSGNTIYF
DNA: TGTGCCAGCAGCCCCCGGACAGGGGGCTCTGGAAACACCATATATTTT

D: .
V: TRBV5-1
size: .
J: TRBJ1-5
CDR3: CASSLEAAGQPQHF
DNA: TGCGCCAGCAGCTTGGAGGCAGCGGGTCAGCCCCAGCATTTT

D: .
V: TRBV7-2
size: .
J: TRBJ1-4
CDR3: CASSPSAQGEKLFF
DNA: TGTGCCAGCAGCCCCTCGGCGCAGGGGGAAAAACTGTTTTTT

D: .
V: TRBV5-6
size: .
J: TRBJ1-1
CDR3: CASSLEGGLMNTEAFF
DNA: TGTGCCAGCAGCTTGGAGGGAGGCCTTATGAACACTGAAGCTTTCTTT

D: .
V: TRBV9
size: .
J: TRBJ1-2
CDR3: CASSVGAGDLRNYGYTF
DNA: TGTGCCAGCAGCGTAGGCGCAGGGGATCTACGTAACTATGGCTACACCTTC

D: .
V: TRBV29-1
size: .
J: TRBJ2-2
CDR3: CSVMGGEVTGELFF
DNA: TGCAGCGTTATGGGGGGCGAGGTCACCGGGGAGCTGTTTTTT

D: .
V: TRBV4-3
size: .
J: TRBJ2-1
CDR3: CASSQFQGRDEQFF
DNA: TGCGCCAGCAGCCAATTCCAGGGTCGGGATGAGCAGTTCTTC

D: .
V: TRBV6-6
size: once
J: TRBJ2-7
CDR3: CASSHVSALEQYF
DNA: TGTGCCAGCAGCCATGTTTCGGCCCTCGAGCAGTACTTC

D: .
V: TRBV19
size: .
J: TRBJ2-5
CDR3: CASSIDHGAETQYF
DNA: TGTGCCAGTAGTATAGATCATGGGGCAGAGACCCAGTACTTC

D: TRBD2
V: TRBV11-2
size: .
J: TRBJ2-1
CDR3: CASSLTSGDRGDEQFF
DNA: TGTGCCAGCAGCTTAACTAGCGGGGACCGGGGGGATGAGCAGTTCTTC

D: TRBD1
V: TRBV9
size: .
J: TRBJ2-2
CDR3: CASSASGQGDGELFF
DNA: TGTGCCAGCAGCGCCAGCGGACAGGGTGACGGGGAGCTGTTTTTT

D: .
V: TRBV2
size: .
J: TRBJ2-3
CDR3: CASSEALPTDTQYF
DNA: TGTGCCAGCAGTGAAGCGCTTCCCACAGATACGCAGTATTTT

D: .
V: TRBV14
size: .
J: TRBJ1-1
CDR3: CASSPPGGVLAFF
DNA: TGTGCCAGCAGCCCTCCCGGAGGGGTTCTAGCTTTCTTT

D: TRBD2
V: TRBV9
size: .
J: TRBJ2-1
CDR3: CASSTPGLAGVYSYNEQFF
DNA: TGTGCCAGCAGCACACCGGGACTAGCGGGGGTCTACTCCTACAATGAGCAGTTCTTC

D: TRBD1
V: TRBV25-1
size: .
J: TRBJ2-5
CDR3: CASWSDREETQYF
DNA: TGTGCCAGTTGGTCGGACAGGGAAGAGACCCAGTACTTC

D: TRBD1
V: TRBV7-8
size: .
J: TRBJ2-7
CDR3: CASSPGQASYEQYF
DNA: TGTGCCAGCAGCCCCGGACAGGCGTCCTACGAGCAGTACTTC

D: TRBD1
V: TRBV28
size: .
J: TRBJ2-7
CDR3: CASSLQDRVSYEQYF
DNA: TGTGCCAGCAGTTTACAGGACAGGGTCTCCTACGAGCAGTACTTC

D: TRBD1
V: TRBV10-3
size: .
J: TRBJ1-2
CDR3: CAISTDRVGGYTF
DNA: TGTGCCATCAGCACCGACAGGGTGGGTGGCTACACCTTC

D: TRBD2
V: TRBV11-2
size: few
J: TRBJ2-5
CDR3: CASRGEVAGGSQYF
DNA: TGTGCCAGCAGAGGAGAGGTAGCGGGGGGGTCCCAGTACTTC

D: .
V: TRBV6-5
size: .
J: TRBJ2-7
CDR3: CASSPEGGSYEQYF
DNA: TGTGCCAGCAGCCCCGAGGGGGGGTCCTACGAGCAGTACTTC

D: TRBD2
V: TRBV9
size: once
J: TRBJ2-3
CDR3: CASSAHSGTSGRTDTQYF
DNA: TGTGCCAGCAGCGCCCACTCCGGGACTAGCGGGAGAACAGATACGCAGTATTTT

D: .
V: TRBV6-6
size: .
J: TRBJ1-1
CDR3: CASSWRSLGGGTEAFF
DNA: TGTGCCAGCAGTTGGCGCAGTTTGGGCGGGGGTACTGAAGCTTTCTTT

D: .
V: TRBV10-3
size: .
J: TRBJ1-1
CDR3: CAIRNPRQGGTEAFF
DNA: TGTGCCATCAGGAACCCTAGGCAGGGTGGCACTGAAGCTTTCTTT

D: TRBD2
V: TRBV6-6
size: .
J: TRBJ2-7
CDR3: CASMLSGGAIDYEQYF
DNA: TGTGCCAGCATGCTTTCGGGGGGGGCTATCGATTACGAGCAGTACTTC

D: .
V: TRBV30
size: .
J: TRBJ1-1
CDR3: CAWSATGPEAFF
DNA: TGTGCCTGGAGTGCCACAGGGCCGGAAGCTTTCTTT

D: .
V: TRBV10-2
size: .
J: TRBJ1-5
CDR3: CASSESIQPQHF
DNA: TGCGCCAGCAGTGAGTCGATACAGCCCCAGCATTTT

D: TRBD2
V: TRBV25-1
size: .
J: TRBJ2-7
CDR3: CASSDISGGAYEQYF
DNA: TGTGCCAGCAGTGATATTTCTGGGGGGGCCTACGAGCAGTACTTC

D: TRBD2
V: TRBV6-5
size: .
J: TRBJ2-1
CDR3: CASSLALAGYNEQFF
DNA: TGTGCCAGCAGTTTAGCACTAGCGGGTTACAATGAGCAGTTCTTC